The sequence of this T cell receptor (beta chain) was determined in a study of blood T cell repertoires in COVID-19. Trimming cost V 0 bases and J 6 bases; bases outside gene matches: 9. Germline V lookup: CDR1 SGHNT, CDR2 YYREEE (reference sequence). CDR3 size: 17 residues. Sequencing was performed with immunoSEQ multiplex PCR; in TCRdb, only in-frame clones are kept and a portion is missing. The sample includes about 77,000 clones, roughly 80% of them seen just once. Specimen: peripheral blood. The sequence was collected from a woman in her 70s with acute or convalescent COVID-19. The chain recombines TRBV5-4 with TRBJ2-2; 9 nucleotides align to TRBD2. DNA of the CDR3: TGTGCCAGCAGCTTGGCGGGCGGGGGGGCCACAGCCGGGGAGCTGTTTTTT. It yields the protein CASSLAGGGATAGELFF. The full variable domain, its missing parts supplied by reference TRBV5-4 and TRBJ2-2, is ETGVTQSPTHLIKTRGQQVTLRCSSQSGHNTVSWYQQALGQGPQFIFQYYREEENGRGNFPPRFSGLQFPNYSSELNVNALELDDSALYLCASSLAGGGATAGELFFGEGSRLTVL.